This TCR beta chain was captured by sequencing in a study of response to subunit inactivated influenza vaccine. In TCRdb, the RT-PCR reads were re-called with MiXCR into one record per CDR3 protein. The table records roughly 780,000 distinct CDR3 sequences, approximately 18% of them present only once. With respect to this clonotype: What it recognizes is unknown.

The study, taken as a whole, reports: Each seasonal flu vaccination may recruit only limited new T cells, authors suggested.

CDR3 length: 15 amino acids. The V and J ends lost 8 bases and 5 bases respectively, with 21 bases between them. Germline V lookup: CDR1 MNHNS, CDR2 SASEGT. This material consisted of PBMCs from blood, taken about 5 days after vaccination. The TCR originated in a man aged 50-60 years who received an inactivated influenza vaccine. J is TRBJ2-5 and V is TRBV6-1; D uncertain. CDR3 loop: CASPHLGTPWETQYF. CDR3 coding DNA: TGTGCCAGCCCCCACCTTGGCACTCCGTGGGAGACCCAGTACTTC.